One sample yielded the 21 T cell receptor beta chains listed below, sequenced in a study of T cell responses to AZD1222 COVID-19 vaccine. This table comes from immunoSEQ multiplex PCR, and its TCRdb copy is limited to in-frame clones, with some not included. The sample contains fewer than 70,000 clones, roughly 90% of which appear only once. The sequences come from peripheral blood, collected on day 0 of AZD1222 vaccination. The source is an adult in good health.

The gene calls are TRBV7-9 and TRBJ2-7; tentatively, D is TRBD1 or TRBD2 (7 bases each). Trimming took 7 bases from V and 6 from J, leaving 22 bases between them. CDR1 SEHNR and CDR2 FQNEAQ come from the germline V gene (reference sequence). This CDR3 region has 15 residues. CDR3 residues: CASIPSASGGGEQYF. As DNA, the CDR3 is TGTGCCAGCATCCCTTCGGCATCAGGGGGGGGCGAGCAGTACTTC. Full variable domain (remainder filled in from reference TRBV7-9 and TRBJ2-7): DTGVSQNPRHKITKRGQNVTFRCDPISEHNRLYWYRQTLGQGPEFLTYFQNEAQLEKSRLLSDRFSAERPKGSFSTLEIQRTEQGDSAMYLCASIPSASGGGEQYFGPGTRLTVT.

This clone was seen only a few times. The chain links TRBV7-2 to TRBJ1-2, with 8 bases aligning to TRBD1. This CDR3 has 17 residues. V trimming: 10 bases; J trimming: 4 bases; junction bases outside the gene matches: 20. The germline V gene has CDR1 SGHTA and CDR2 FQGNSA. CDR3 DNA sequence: TGTGCCAACCAGTACCCCGACCCAGGGGGCATTACCTATGGCTACACCTTC. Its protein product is CANQYPDPGGITYGYTF.

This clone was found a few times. This chain's CDR3 is CASSEESQETQYF. For the CDR3, the DNA is TGTGCCAGCAGTGAAGAGTCCCAAGAGACCCAGTACTTC. This chain links TRBV2 with TRBJ2-5; D is unresolved. This CDR3 comprises 13 residues. The V end lost 1 base, the J end lost 1 base, and 4 bases lay between the germline ends. Germline V gene lookup returns CDR1 SNHLY and CDR2 FYNNEI.

The CDR3 spells CASSRRTGVGYGYTF. In DNA form, the CDR3 reads TGTGCCAGCAGCCGTAGGACAGGGGTGGGATATGGCTACACCTTC. This sequence joins TRBV28 and TRBJ1-2; 9 bases align to TRBD1. From germline, CDR1 is MDHEN and CDR2 SYDVKM. This CDR3 is 15 amino acids long. J was trimmed by 5 bases and V by 6 bases; bases with no gene match: 10.

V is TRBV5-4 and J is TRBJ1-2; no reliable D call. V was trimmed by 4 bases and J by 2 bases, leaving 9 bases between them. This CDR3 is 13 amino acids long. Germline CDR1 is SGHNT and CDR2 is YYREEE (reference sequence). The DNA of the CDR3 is TGTGCCAGCAGCGACACAAGGAACTATGGCTACACCTTC. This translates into CASSDTRNYGYTF.

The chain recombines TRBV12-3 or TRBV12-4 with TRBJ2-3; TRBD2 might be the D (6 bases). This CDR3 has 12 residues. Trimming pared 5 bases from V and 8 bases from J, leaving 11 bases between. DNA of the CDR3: TGTGCCAGCAGTACCGGGACTCCTACGCAGTATTTT. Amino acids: CASSTGTPTQYF.

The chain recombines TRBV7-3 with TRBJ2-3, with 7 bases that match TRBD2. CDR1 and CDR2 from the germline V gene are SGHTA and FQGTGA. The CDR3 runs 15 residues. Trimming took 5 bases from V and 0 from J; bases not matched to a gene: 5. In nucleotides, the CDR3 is TGTGCCAGCAGCCCCAGCGGGGTGAGCACAGATACGCAGTATTTT. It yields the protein CASSPSGVSTDTQYF.

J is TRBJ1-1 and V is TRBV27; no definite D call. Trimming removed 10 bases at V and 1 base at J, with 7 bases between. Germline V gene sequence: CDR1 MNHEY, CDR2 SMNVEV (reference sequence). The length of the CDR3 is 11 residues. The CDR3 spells CATLQNTEAFF. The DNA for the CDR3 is TGTGCCACCTTACAGAACACTGAAGCTTTCTTT.

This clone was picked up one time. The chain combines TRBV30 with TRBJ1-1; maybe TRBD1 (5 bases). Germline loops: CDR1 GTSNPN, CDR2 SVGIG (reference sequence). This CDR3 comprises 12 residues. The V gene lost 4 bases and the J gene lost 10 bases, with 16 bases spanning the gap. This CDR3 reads CAWKWSRQRAFF. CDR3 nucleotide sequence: TGTGCCTGGAAATGGAGCAGACAGCGAGCTTTCTTT.

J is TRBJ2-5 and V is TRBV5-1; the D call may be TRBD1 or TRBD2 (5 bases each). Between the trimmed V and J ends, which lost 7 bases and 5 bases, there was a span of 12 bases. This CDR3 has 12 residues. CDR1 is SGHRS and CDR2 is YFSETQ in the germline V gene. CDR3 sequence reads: CASGTSLETQYF. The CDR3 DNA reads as TGCGCCAGCGGGACCTCTCTTGAGACCCAGTACTTC.

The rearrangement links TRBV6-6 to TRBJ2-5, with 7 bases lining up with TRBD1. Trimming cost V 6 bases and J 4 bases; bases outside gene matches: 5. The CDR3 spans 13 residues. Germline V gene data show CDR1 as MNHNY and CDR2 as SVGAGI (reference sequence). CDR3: CASRPQGPETQYF. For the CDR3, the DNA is TGTGCCAGCAGGCCACAGGGGCCAGAGACCCAGTACTTC.

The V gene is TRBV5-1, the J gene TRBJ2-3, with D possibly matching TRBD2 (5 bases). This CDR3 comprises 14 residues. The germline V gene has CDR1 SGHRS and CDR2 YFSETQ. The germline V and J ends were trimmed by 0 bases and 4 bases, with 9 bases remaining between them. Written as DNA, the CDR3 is TGCGCCAGCAGCTTGGTACTAGAGGCAGATACGCAGTATTTT. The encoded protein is CASSLVLEADTQYF.

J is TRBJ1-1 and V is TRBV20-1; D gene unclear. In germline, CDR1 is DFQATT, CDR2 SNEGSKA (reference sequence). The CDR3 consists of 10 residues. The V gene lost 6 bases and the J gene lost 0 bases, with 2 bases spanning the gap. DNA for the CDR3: TGCAGTGCCATGAACACTGAAGCTTTCTTT. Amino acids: CSAMNTEAFF.

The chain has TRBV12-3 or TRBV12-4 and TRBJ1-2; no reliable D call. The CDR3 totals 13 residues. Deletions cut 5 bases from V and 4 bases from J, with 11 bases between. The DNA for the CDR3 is TGTGCCAGCAGTCCGATGGAGAGCTATGGCTACACCTTC. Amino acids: CASSPMESYGYTF.

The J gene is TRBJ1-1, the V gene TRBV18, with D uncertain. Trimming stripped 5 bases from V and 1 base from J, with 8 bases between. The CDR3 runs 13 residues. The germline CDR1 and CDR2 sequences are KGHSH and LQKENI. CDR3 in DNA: TGTGCCAGCTCAAGTGGGAGGAACACTGAAGCTTTCTTT. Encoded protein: CASSSGRNTEAFF.

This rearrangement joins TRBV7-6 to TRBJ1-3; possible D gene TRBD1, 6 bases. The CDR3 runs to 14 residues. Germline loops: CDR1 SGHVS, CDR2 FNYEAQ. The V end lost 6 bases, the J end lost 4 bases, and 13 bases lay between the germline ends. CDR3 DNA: TGTGCCAGCAGTATAGGGGGGTCCGGAAACACCATATATTTT. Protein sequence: CASSIGGSGNTIYF.

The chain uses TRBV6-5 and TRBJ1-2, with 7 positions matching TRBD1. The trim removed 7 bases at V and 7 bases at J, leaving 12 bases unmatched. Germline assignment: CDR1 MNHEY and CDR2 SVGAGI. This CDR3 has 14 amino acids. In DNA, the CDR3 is TGTGCCAGCACCGAACAGGGGAAGTTTGGTGGCTACACCTTC. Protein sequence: CASTEQGKFGGYTF.

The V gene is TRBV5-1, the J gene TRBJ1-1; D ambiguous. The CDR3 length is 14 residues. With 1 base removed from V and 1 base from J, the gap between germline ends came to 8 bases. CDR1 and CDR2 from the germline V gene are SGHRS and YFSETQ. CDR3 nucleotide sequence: TGCGCCAGCAGCTTGATCGGGCAGAACACTGAAGCTTTCTTT. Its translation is CASSLIGQNTEAFF.

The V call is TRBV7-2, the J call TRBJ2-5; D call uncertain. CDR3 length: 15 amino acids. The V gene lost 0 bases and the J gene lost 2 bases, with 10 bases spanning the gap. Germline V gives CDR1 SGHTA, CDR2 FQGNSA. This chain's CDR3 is CASSLAVAVQETQYF. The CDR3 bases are TGTGCCAGCAGCTTAGCAGTGGCGGTACAAGAGACCCAGTACTTC.

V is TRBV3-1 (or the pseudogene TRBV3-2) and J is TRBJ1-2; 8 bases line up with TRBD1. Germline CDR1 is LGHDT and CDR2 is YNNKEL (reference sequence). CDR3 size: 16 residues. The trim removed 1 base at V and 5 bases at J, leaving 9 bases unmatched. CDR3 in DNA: TGTGCCAGCAGCCAAGGGTCCGGCAGGGGGCAATATGGCTACACCTTC. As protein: CASSQGSGRGQYGYTF.

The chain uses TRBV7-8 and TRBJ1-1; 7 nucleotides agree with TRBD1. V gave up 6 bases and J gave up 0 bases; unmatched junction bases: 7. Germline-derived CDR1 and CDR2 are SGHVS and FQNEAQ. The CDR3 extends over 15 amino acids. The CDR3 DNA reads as TGTGCCAGCAGGCCCCAGGGACAGATGAACACTGAAGCTTTCTTT. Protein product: CASRPQGQMNTEAFF.